Sequencing of this TCR beta chain was carried out in a study of response to subunit inactivated influenza vaccine. Germline V gives CDR1 LGHNA, CDR2 YSLEER. With 0 bases removed from V and 1 base from J, the gap between germline ends came to 9 bases. CDR3 length: 15 residues. There are a few counts of this clonotype. Via MiXCR, TCRdb re-called the RT-PCR reads, giving one row per CDR3 protein. The table lists approximately 480,000 distinct CDR3 sequences, roughly 9.7% of them singletons. This chain connects TRBV4-3 to TRBJ1-1; D is unclear. The specimen comprised PBMCs from blood, sampled roughly 6 weeks after vaccination. The clonotype comes from a man between 50 and 59 years old who received an inactivated influenza vaccine. CDR3: CASSQDFSANTEAFF. Here the CDR3 DNA reads TGCGCCAGCAGCCAAGATTTTTCAGCGAACACTGAAGCTTTCTTT.